Detailed here is one T cell receptor beta chain. Antigen unknown. The sample is drawn from a study of response to subunit inactivated influenza vaccine. The study, taken as a whole, reports: The authors offered the suggestion that each seasonal influenza vaccination recruits few new T cells.

TCRdb analysed the RT-PCR reads with MiXCR anew, one entry per CDR3 protein. The profile covers a few hundred thousand distinct CDR3 sequences, with about 20% appearing a single time and approximately 10% taken by the ten largest. The CDR3 covers 14 residues. CDR1 and CDR2 (germline): SGHTA, FQGNSA. With 1 base removed from V and 0 bases from J, the gap between germline ends came to 7 bases. Sequencing was performed on PBMCs from blood, taken about 20 months after vaccination. This clonotype originated in a man aged 50-75 years who received an inactivated influenza vaccine. V and J are TRBV7-2 and TRBJ2-7; D remains unclear. The CDR3 here is CASSLGSFSYEQYF. CDR3 DNA sequence: TGTGCCAGCAGCTTAGGGAGCTTCTCCTACGAGCAGTACTTC.